The following is a T cell receptor beta chain sequence with its context. Its antigen remains unknown. Researchers ran eight separate cDNA reactions for each sample. TCRdb derives one entry per CDR3 protein from the 5' RACE reads, leaving out DNA. The sample table sets out 40,000 to 45,000 distinct CDR3 sequences. The CDR3 loop spans 16 amino acids. Germline V gene lookup returns CDR1 SEHNR and CDR2 FQNEAQ (reference sequence). This sample stems from a study of monozygotic twins with inflammatory bowel disease. General study findings and limits: Fewer shared clonotypes with others were found in IBD patients than in healthy twins, especially with disease activity.

V usage is TRBV7-9 and J usage is TRBJ1-5; there is no DNA to check the TCRdb D call of TRBD1. Material for sequencing was blood. This TCR came from a human donor with ulcerative colitis or Crohn's disease, or a healthy co-twin of an affected twin (not recorded which). CDR3 sequence: CASSSGQGLSYQPQHF.